This TCR beta chain came from a study of blood T cells in healthy people across ages. General study results and limits: No one knew whether donors had CMV, which possibly confounded expanded clonotype changes.

Germline CDR1 and CDR2: DFQATT and SNEGSKA (reference sequence). Between the trimmed V and J ends, which lost 0 bases and 0 bases, there was a span of 15 bases. The CDR3 is made up of 17 amino acids. A second PCR, run for about 6 to 12 cycles, used a sample-barcoded 5' primer plus a J-beta primer mix. One entry per CDR3 protein results from TCRdb running MiXCR on the 5' RACE reads. This table holds 600,000 or so distinct CDR3 sequences, around half found once. Concerning this clonotype itself: Antigen: not known.

What was sequenced was blood. This receptor was obtained from a man aged 80 or over in good health. The chain recombines TRBV20-1 with TRBJ2-1, with D unresolved. As DNA, the CDR3 is TGCAGTGCTAGAGATCGTGTAGGGTCCAGCTCCTACAATGAGCAGTTCTTC. Its translation is CSARDRVGSSSYNEQFF.